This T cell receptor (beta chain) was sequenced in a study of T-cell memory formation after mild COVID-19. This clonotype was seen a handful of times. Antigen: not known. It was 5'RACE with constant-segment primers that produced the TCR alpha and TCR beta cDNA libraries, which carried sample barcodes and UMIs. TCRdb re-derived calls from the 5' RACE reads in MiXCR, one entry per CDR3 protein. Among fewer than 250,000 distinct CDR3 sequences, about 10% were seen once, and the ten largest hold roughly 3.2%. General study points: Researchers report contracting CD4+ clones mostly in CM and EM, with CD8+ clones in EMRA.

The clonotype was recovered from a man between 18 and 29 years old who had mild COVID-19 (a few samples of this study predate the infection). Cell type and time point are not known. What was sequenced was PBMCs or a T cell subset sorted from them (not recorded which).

The DNA of the CDR3 is TGCAGTGCCTTATTCCCCCTGGCGGGGGCCCAAGAGACCCAGTACTTC. It translates to CSALFPLAGAQETQYF. The chain links TRBV20-1 to TRBJ2-5, with D maybe TRBD2 (7 bases). Looked up from germline, CDR1 is DFQATT and CDR2 is SNEGSKA (reference sequence). V shed 6 bases and J shed 1 base, with 21 bases lying between them. There are 16 residues in the CDR3.